Here is one T cell receptor (beta chain) with its context. Its antigen is not known. Indicated treatment: oral pan-JAK inhibitor, 5-10 mg twice daily. RNA was extracted and reverse transcribed into cDNA as the sequencing template. Profiled with immunoSEQ multiplex PCR; TCRdb holds only in-frame clones, not every one. There are about 190,000 clones in the sample; around 60% occur only once, and about 0.69% lies in the top ten. The sample comes from a study of CD8+ T cells in alopecia areata. Study background: Treated patients swallowed 5 to 10 mg of oral tofacitinib twice daily.

Trimming cost V 7 bases and J 1 base, with 16 bases left between them. The length of the CDR3 is 15 residues. The germline gives CDR1 MNHEY, CDR2 SVGAGI. Study-wide findings and caveats: Many expanded lesional clones remained in scalp and blood on tofacitinib.

This chain links TRBV6-5 with TRBJ1-1, with D unclear. Sequencing was performed on CD4+ T cells sorted from blood, taken at week 4, from a patient treated with tofacitinib. The sequence came from a human donor with alopecia areata. Here the CDR3 reads CASIIGWVGNTEAFF. The CDR3, as DNA: TGTGCCAGCATTATTGGCTGGGTAGGGAACACTGAAGCTTTCTTT.